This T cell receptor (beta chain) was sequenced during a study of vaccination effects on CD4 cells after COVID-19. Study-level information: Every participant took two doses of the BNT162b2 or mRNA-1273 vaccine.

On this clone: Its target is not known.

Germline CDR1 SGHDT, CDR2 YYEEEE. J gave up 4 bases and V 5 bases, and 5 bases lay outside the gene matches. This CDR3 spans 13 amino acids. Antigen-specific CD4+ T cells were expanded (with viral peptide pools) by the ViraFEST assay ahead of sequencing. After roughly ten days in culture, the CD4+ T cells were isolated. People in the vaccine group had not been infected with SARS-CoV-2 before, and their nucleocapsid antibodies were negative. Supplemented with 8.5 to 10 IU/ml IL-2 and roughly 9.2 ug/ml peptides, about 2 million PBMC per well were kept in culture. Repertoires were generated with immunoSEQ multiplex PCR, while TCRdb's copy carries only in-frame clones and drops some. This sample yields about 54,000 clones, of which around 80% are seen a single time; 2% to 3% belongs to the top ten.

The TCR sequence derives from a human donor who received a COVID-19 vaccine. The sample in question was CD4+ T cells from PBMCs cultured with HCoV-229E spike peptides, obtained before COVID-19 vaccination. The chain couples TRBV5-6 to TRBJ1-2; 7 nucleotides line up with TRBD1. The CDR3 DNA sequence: TGTGCCAGCAGGGGGACAGAGAGCTATGGCTACACCTTC. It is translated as CASRGTESYGYTF. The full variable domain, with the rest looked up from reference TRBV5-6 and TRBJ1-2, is DAGVTQSPTHLIKTRGQQVTLRCSPKSGHDTVSWYQQALGQGPQFIFQYYEEEERQRGNFPDRFSGHQFPNYSSELNVNALLLGDSALYLCASRGTESYGYTFGSGTRLTVV.